The subject of this entry is one T cell receptor beta chain. What it recognizes is unknown. Treatment reported: around 19 received Ad26.COV2.S at low or high dose, single or two shots; about 5 received placebo; per-sample allocation not given. At day 63 after the first vaccine or placebo injection, samples were drawn. Based in Boston, the donor was an adult of 18-55 years. Assay: immunoSEQ multiplex PCR; the TCRdb copy retains only in-frame clones and omits some. The data hold about 400,000 clones, with around 89% observed a single time. The data were taken from a study of Ad26.COV2.S vaccination and SARS-CoV-2 variants. Study-level background: The donor participated in the COV1001 trial, in its Ad26.COV2.S arm. Study observations and caveats: Total T cell responses may have been underestimated by the TCR breadth and depth analyses.

Germline V gene sequence: CDR1 LGHNA, CDR2 YNFKEQ. This CDR3 has 14 residues. V lost 5 bases to trimming and J lost 5 bases; unmatched junction nucleotides: 6. The TCR was taken from a person aged 18-65 years who received the Ad26.COV2.S COVID-19 vaccine or a placebo. The sample in question was peripheral blood, obtained in a trial of Ad26.COV2.S vaccine versus placebo. The chain joins TRBV4-2 to TRBJ1-5; 7 nucleotides line up with TRBD1. The CDR3 reads CASSGRGRDQPQHF. CDR3 sequence (DNA): TGTGCCAGCAGCGGAAGGGGGCGAGATCAGCCCCAGCATTTT.